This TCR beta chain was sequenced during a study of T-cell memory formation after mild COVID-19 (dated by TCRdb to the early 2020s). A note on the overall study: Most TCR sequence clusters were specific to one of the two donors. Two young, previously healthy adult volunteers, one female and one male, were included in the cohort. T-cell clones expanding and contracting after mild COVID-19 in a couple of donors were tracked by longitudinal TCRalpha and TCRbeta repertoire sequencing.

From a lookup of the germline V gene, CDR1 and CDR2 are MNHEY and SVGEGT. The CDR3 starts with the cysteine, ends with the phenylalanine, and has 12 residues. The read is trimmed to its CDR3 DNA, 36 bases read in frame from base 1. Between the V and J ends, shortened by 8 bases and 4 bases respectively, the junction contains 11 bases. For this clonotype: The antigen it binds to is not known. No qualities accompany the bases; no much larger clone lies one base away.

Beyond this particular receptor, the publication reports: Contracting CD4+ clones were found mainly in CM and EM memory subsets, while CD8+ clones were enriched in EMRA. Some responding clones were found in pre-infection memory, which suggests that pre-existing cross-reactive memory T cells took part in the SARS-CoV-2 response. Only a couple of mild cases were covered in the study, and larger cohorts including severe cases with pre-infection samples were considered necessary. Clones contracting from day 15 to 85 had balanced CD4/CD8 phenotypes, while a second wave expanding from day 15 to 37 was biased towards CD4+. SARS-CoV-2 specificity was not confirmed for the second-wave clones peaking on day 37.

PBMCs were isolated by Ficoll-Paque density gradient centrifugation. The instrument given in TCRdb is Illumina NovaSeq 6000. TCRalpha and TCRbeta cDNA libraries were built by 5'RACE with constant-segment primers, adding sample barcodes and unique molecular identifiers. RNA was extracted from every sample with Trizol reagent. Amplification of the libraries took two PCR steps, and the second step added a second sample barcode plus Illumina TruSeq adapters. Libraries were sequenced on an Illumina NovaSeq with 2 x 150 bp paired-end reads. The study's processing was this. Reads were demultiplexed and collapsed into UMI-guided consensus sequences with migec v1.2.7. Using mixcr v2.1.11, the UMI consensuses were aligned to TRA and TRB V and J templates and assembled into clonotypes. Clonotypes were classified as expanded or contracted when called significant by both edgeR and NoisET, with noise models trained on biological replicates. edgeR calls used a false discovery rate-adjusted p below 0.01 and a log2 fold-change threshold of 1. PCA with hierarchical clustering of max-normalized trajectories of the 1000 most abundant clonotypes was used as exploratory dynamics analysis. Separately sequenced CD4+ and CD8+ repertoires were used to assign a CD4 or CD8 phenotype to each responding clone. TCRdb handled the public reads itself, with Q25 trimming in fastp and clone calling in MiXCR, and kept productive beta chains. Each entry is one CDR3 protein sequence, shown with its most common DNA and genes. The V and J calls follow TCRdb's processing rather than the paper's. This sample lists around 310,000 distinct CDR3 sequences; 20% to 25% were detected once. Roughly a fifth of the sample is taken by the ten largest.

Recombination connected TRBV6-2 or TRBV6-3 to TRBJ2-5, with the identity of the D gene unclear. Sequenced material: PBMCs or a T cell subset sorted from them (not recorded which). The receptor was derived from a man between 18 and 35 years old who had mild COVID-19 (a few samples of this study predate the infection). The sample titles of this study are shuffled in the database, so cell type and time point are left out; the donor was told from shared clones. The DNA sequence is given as TGTGCCAGCCGACCGTCCCCAGAGACCCAGTACTTC. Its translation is CASRPSPETQYF.